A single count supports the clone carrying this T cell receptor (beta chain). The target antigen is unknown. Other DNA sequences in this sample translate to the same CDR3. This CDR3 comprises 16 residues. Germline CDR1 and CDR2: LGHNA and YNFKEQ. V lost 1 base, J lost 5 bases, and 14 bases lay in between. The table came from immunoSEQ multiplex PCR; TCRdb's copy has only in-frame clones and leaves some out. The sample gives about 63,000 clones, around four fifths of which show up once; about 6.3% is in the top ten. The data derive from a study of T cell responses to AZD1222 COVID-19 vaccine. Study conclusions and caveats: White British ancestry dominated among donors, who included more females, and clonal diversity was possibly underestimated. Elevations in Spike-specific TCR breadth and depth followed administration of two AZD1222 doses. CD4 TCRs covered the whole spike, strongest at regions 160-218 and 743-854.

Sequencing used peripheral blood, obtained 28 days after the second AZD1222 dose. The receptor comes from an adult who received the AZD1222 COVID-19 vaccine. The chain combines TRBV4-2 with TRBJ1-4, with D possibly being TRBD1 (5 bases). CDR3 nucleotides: TGTGCCAGCAGCCAAGGGGGGAACCGAGGAAATGAAAAACTGTTTTTT. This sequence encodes CASSQGGNRGNEKLFF.